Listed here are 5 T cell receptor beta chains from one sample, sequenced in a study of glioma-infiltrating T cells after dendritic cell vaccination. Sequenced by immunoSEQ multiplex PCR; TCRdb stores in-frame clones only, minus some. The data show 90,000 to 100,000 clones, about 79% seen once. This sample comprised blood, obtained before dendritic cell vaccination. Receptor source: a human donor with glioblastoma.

The CDR3 DNA is TGTGCCAGCAGCGTAGCCGGACAGGGCCAACTCGGAAACACCATATATTTT. Its translation is CASSVAGQGQLGNTIYF. The rearrangement uses TRBV9 and TRBJ1-3; TRBD1 aligns across 8 bases. CDR3 length: 17 residues. The germline gives CDR1 SGDLS, CDR2 YYNGEE. After removal of 0 bases from V and 4 bases from J, the junction contained 9 bases not matched to a gene.

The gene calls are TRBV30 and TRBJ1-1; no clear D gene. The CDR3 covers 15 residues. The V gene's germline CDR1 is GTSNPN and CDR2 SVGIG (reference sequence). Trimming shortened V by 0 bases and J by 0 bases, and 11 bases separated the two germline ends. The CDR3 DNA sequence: TGTGCCTGGAGTGTAGAGGGCTACATGAACACTGAAGCTTTCTTT. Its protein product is CAWSVEGYMNTEAFF.

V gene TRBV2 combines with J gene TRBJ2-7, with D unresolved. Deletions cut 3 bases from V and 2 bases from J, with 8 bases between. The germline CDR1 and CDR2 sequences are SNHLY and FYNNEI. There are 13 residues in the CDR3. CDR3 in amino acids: CASSDTHTYEQYF. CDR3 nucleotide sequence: TGTGCCAGCAGTGATACACATACCTACGAGCAGTACTTC.

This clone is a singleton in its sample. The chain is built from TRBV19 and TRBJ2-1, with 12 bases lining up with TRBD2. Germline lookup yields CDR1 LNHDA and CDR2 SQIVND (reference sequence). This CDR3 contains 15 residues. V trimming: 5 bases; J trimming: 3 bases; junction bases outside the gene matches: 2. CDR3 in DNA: TGTGCCAGTAGTCCGGGACTAGCGGGCTACAATGAGCAGTTCTTC. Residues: CASSPGLAGYNEQFF.

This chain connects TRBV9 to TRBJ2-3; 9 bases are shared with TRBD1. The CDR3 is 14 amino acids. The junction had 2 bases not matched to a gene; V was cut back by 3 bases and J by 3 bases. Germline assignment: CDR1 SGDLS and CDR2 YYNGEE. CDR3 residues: CASSAGQGTDTQYF. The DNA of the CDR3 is TGTGCCAGCAGCGCCGGACAGGGGACAGATACGCAGTATTTT.